Listed below are T cell receptor beta chains from one sample, sequenced in a study of spatial heterogeneity in lung cancer. TCRdb itself ran the 5' RACE reads through MiXCR, one entry per CDR3 protein. The table records tens of thousands of distinct CDR3 sequences, around 5.5% of them present only once. The sample in question was PBMCs, obtained at surgery. These receptors were collected from a female donor with early-stage non-small cell lung cancer. Both conserved end residues are part of each CDR3. The D gene is left open where the match is weak. Clone size is given for some rows only: seen once, a few or many times, or a class if the clone is expanded.

NA	14	few	TRBV4-1	TRBJ1-1	CASRDQGYYTEAFF	TGCGCCAGCAGGGATCAGGGGTATTACACTGAAGCTTTCTTT
NA	15	many	TRBV7-2	TRBJ2-1	CASSVSEAPFRGWFF	TGTGCCAGCAGCGTTAGTGAGGCCCCCTTTCGGGGTTGGTTCTTC
TRBD2	15	many	TRBV20-1	TRBJ2-1	CSARQLAGDYNEQFF	TGCAGTGCCCGCCAACTAGCGGGAGACTACAATGAGCAGTTCTTC
NA	15	few	TRBV7-9	TRBJ1-1	CASSFGPQGRTEAFF	TGTGCCAGCAGCTTCGGTCCGCAGGGGCGCACTGAAGCTTTCTTT
NA	16	many	TRBV4-1	TRBJ1-5	CASSQETGRINQPQHF	TGCGCCAGCAGCCAAGAGACAGGCCGTATCAATCAGCCCCAGCATTTT
TRBD1	15	NA	TRBV12-3/TRBV12-4	TRBJ1-5	CASSAGQGAVQPQHF	TGTGCCAGCAGCGCCGGACAGGGGGCTGTTCAGCCCCAGCATTTT
TRBD1	13	few	TRBV5-1	TRBJ2-2	CATGQGNTGELFF	TGCGCCACCGGACAGGGGAACACCGGGGAGCTGTTTTTT
NA	15	few	TRBV20-1	TRBJ1-5	CSARDLGGTDQPQHF	TGCAGTGCTAGAGATCTCGGGGGTACCGATCAGCCCCAGCATTTT
NA	14	few	TRBV20-1	TRBJ2-7	CSARDGGGTYEQYF	TGCAGTGCTAGAGATGGGGGCGGAACCTACGAGCAGTACTTC
NA	15	NA	TRBV6-1	TRBJ1-5	CASHSPHYSNQPQHF	TGTGCCAGCCACAGCCCCCACTATAGCAATCAGCCCCAGCATTTT
NA	14	many	TRBV9	TRBJ2-1	CASSVTGTTNEQFF	TGTGCCAGCAGCGTTACCGGGACGACAAATGAGCAGTTCTTC
TRBD1	14	few	TRBV5-1	TRBJ2-3	CASRGTGASDTQYF	TGCGCCAGCCGAGGGACAGGGGCTTCAGATACGCAGTATTTT
TRBD1	14	many	TRBV29-1	TRBJ2-1	CSVAGTATYNEQFF	TGCAGCGTTGCCGGGACAGCTACTTACAATGAGCAGTTCTTC
TRBD1	13	NA	TRBV5-1	TRBJ2-2	CASSSQGAGELFF	TGCGCCAGCAGTTCGCAGGGGGCCGGGGAGCTGTTTTTT
NA	14	NA	TRBV6-6	TRBJ1-2	CASSQQLTNYGYTF	TGTGCCAGCAGTCAACAGCTAACTAACTATGGCTACACCTTC
NA	14	many	TRBV10-2	TRBJ2-2	CASNWDGNTGELFF	TGCGCCAGCAACTGGGACGGGAACACCGGGGAGCTGTTTTTT
TRBD1	16	many	TRBV28	TRBJ2-5	CASNLPGQGAVETQYF	TGTGCCAGCAATTTACCGGGACAGGGGGCCGTAGAGACCCAGTACTTC
NA	14	many	TRBV5-1	TRBJ1-1	CASSSTPPREEAFF	TGCGCCAGCAGCTCCACCCCCCCACGAGAGGAAGCTTTCTTT
TRBD1	14	many	TRBV25-1	TRBJ2-1	CASSEWGQGDEQFF	TGTGCCAGCAGTGAATGGGGACAGGGCGATGAGCAGTTCTTC
NA	14	many	TRBV5-4	TRBJ2-3	CASSLTPSTDTQYF	TGTGCCAGCAGCTTAACCCCTAGCACAGATACGCAGTATTTT
TRBD2	13	NA	TRBV27	TRBJ2-1	CASAGTRYTEQFF	TGTGCCAGCGCAGGGACTAGGTACACTGAGCAGTTCTTC
NA	14	NA	TRBV10-3	TRBJ1-5	CAISESGGDQPQHF	TGTGCCATCAGTGAGTCGGGAGGAGATCAGCCCCAGCATTTT
NA	11	many	TRBV20-1	TRBJ1-2	CSAQLWDGYTF	TGCAGTGCCCAGTTGTGGGATGGCTACACCTTC
TRBD2	14	many	TRBV20-1	TRBJ2-3	CSAPSGGATDTQYF	TGCAGTGCCCCTAGCGGGGGGGCAACAGATACGCAGTATTTT
NA	14	many	TRBV9	TRBJ2-5	CASSARTGRETQYF	TGTGCCAGCAGCGCCCGGACGGGGAGGGAGACCCAGTACTTC
NA	12	few	TRBV2	TRBJ1-1	CASSPSYTEAFF	TGTGCCAGCAGTCCCAGCTACACTGAAGCTTTCTTT
NA	14	many	TRBV7-8	TRBJ2-5	CASSLNPGRGTQYF	TGTGCCAGCAGCCTAAATCCAGGGCGGGGGACCCAGTACTTC
NA	14	NA	TRBV5-1	TRBJ2-1	CASSLDGGVNEQFF	TGCGCCAGCAGCTTGGATGGGGGAGTCAATGAGCAGTTCTTC
NA	12	many	TRBV28	TRBJ2-7	CASSLLNGNPYF	TGTGCCAGCAGTTTATTAAACGGTAATCCGTACTTC
TRBD2	16	many	TRBV9	TRBJ2-5	CASSVADTSGQETQYF	TGTGCCAGCAGCGTAGCTGACACTAGCGGGCAAGAGACCCAGTACTTC
TRBD1	14	many	TRBV7-8	TRBJ1-2	CASSLATGGYGYTF	TGTGCCAGCAGCTTAGCCACAGGGGGCTATGGCTACACCTTC
TRBD1	16	many	TRBV5-4	TRBJ1-4	CASSALPGQVDEKLFF	TGTGCCAGCAGCGCACTGCCGGGACAGGTAGATGAAAAACTGTTTTTT
TRBD2	14	many	TRBV7-2	TRBJ2-5	CASSLARTSATQYF	TGTGCCAGCAGCTTAGCGAGGACTAGCGCGACCCAGTACTTC
NA	12	many	TRBV11-2	TRBJ1-1	CASSLGGIEAFF	TGTGCCAGCAGCTTGGGAGGCATTGAAGCTTTCTTT
TRBD2	18	once	TRBV7-2	TRBJ2-2	CASSFELAGSANTGELFF	TGTGCCAGCAGCTTTGAGCTAGCGGGATCCGCGAACACCGGGGAGCTGTTTTTT
NA	14	NA	TRBV20-1	TRBJ1-1	CSAPDSLMNTEAFF	TGCAGTGCCCCTGACAGCCTCATGAACACTGAAGCTTTCTTT
NA	16	NA	TRBV27	TRBJ1-4	CASSLSFGDPNEKLFF	TGTGCCAGCAGTTTATCCTTCGGTGATCCTAATGAAAAACTGTTTTTT
NA	13	many	TRBV4-3	TRBJ1-4	CASSRTEREKLFF	TGCGCCAGCAGCAGGACAGAGAGAGAAAAACTGTTTTTT
NA	16	few	TRBV5-6	TRBJ2-6	CASSLMGSPGANVLTF	TGTGCCAGCAGCTTGATGGGTTCCCCTGGGGCCAACGTCCTGACTTTC
NA	11	few	TRBV3-1	TRBJ2-3	CASSYRDTQYF	TGTGCCAGCAGCTACAGGGATACGCAGTATTTT
NA	15	few	TRBV7-2	TRBJ1-5	CASSPTRYGNQPQHF	TGTGCCAGCAGCCCAACTCGATACGGCAATCAGCCCCAGCATTTT
TRBD2	16	NA	TRBV6-5	TRBJ2-1	CASSSLAGVGNDEQFF	TGTGCCAGCAGTTCATTAGCGGGAGTCGGAAATGATGAGCAGTTCTTC